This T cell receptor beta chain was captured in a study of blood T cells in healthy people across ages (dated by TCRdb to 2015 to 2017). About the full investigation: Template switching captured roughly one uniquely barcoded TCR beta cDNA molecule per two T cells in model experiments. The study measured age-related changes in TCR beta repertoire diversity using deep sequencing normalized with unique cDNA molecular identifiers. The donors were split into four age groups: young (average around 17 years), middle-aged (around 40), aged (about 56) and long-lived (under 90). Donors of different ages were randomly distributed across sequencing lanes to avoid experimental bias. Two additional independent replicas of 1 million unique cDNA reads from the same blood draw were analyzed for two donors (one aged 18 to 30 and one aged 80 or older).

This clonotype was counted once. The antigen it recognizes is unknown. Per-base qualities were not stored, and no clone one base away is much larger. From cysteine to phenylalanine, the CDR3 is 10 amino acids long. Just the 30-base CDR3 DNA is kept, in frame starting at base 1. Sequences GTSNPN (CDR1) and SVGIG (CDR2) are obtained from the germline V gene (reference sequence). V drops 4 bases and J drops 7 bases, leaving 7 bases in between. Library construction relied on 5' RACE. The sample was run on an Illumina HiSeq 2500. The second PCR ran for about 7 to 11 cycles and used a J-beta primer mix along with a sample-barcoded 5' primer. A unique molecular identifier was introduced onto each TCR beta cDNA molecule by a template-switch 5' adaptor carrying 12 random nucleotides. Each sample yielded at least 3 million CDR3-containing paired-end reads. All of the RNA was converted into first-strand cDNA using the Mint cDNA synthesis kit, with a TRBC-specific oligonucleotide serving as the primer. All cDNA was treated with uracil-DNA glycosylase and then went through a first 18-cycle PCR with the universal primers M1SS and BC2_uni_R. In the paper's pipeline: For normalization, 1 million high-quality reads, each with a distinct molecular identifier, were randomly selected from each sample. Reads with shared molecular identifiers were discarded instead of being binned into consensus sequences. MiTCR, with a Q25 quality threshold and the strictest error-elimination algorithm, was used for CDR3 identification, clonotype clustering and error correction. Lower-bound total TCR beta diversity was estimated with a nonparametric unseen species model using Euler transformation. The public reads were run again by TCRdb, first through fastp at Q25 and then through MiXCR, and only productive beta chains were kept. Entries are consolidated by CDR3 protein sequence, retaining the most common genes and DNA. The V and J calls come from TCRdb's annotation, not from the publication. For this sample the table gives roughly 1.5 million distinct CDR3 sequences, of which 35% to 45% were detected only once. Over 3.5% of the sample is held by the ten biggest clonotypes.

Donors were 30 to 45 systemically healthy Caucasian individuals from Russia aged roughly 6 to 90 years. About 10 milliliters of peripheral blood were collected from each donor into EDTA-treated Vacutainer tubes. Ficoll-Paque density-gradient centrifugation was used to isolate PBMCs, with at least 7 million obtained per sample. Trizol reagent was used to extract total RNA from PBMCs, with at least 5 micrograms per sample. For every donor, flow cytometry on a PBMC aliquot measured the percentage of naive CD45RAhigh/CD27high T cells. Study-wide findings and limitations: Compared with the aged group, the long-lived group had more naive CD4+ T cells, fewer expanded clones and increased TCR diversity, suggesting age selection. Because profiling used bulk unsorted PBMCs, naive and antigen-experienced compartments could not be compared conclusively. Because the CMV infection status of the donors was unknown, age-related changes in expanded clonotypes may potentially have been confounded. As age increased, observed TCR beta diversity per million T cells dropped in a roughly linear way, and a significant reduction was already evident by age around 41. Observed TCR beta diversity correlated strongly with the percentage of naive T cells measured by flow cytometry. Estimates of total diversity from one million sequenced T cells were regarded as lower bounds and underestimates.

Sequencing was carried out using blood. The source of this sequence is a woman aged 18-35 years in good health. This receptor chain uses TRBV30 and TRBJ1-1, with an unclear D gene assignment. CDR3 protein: CAWKESEAFF. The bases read TGTGCCTGGAAGGAAAGTGAAGCTTTCTTT.